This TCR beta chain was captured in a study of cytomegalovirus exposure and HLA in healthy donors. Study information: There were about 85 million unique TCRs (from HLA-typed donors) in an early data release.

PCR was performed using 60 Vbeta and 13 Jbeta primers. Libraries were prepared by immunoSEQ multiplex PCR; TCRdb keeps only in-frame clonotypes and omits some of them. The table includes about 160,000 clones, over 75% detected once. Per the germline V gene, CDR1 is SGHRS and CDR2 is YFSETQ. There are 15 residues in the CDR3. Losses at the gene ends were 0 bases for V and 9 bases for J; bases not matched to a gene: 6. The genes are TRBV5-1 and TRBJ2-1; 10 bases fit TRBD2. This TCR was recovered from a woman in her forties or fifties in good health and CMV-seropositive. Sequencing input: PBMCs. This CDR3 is CASSLEAGGHIEQFF. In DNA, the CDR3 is TGCGCCAGCAGCTTGGAAGCGGGGGGGCATATTGAGCAGTTCTTC.